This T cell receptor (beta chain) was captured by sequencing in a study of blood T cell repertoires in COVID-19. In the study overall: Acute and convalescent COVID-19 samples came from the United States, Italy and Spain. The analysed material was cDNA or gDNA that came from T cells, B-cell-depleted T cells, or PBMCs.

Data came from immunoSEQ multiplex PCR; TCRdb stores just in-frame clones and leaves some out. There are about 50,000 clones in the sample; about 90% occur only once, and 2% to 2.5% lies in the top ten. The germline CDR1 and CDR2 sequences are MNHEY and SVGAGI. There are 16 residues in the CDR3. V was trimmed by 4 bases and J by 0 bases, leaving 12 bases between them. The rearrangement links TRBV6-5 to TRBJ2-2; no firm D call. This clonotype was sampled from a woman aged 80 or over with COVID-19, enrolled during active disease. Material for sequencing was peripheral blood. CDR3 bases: TGTGCCAGCAGTTTCCGTCGCCGAGCGAACACCGGGGAGCTGTTTTTT. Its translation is CASSFRRRANTGELFF.